This TCR beta chain was found in a study of T cell changes during pregnancy in multiple sclerosis. The CDR3 is 14 amino acids. Germline values: CDR1 LNHDA, CDR2 SQIVND (reference sequence). J lost 11 bases, V lost 1 base, and 5 bases had no gene match. Clones were read by immunoSEQ multiplex PCR, and TCRdb kept only the in-frame ones, dropping some. The sample has 35,000 to 40,000 clones, about nine tenths seen once. The sample consisted of CD8+ T cells from peripheral blood mononuclear cells, taken in the second trimester of pregnancy. The V call is TRBV19, the J call TRBJ2-7, with 13 nucleotides matching TRBD2. The TCR comes from a female donor with multiple sclerosis, enrolled in a pregnancy study. CDR3 in amino acids: CASSIGTSGGEEYF. CDR3 DNA sequence: TGTGCCAGTAGTATAGGGACTAGCGGGGGTGAAGAGTACTTC.